The 5 T cell receptor beta chains below come from one sample, sequenced in a study of OX40 agonist ivuxolimab in advanced cancers. Sequencing used immunoSEQ multiplex PCR; TCRdb keeps in-frame clones, though not all of them. The table has fewer than 200,000 clones, 85% to 95% seen once. The source was CD4+ or CD8+ T cells sorted from blood, collected in a trial of the OX40 agonist ivuxolimab. These TCRs come from an adult with an advanced solid tumor such as melanoma, head and neck, liver or kidney cancer.

This chain uses TRBV2 with TRBJ1-4, with D possibly being TRBD1 (6 bases). The CDR3 sequence is 13 residues long. The V end was cut by 3 bases, the J end by 8 bases, with 10 bases between. CDR1 and CDR2 (germline): SNHLY, FYNNEI. CDR3 nucleotide sequence: TGTGCCAGCAGTGAGACAGGCTGGGAAAAACTGTTTTTT. Protein sequence: CASSETGWEKLFF.

V is TRBV18 and J is TRBJ2-2, with a possible D match to TRBD1 (5 bases). The CDR3 covers 15 residues. CDR1 KGHSH and CDR2 LQKENI come from the germline V gene. V was trimmed by 3 bases and J by 0 bases, leaving 8 bases between them. The CDR3, as DNA: TGTGCCAGCTCACCCCGACAGCCGAACACCGGGGAGCTGTTTTTT. Protein sequence: CASSPRQPNTGELFF.

The chain is built from TRBV5-4 and TRBJ2-7, with D perhaps matching TRBD2 (6 bases). Deletions cut 3 bases from V and 4 bases from J, with 11 bases between. Germline loops: CDR1 SGHNT, CDR2 YYREEE (reference sequence). The CDR3 extends over 13 amino acids. The CDR3 is CASSSSSGYEQYF. The DNA of the CDR3 is TGTGCCAGCAGCTCGAGTAGCGGTTACGAGCAGTACTTC.

V is TRBV5-8 and J is TRBJ1-3, with D uncertain. CDR1 and CDR2 from the germline V gene are SGHTS and YDEGEE. Between the trimmed V and J ends, which lost 4 bases and 0 bases, there was a span of 17 bases. This CDR3 has 17 residues. The DNA for the CDR3 is TGTGCCAGCAGCCCTTATACAGCTTGGCGCTCTGGAAACACCATATATTTT. As protein: CASSPYTAWRSGNTIYF.

This clone was recorded once. The CDR3 DNA sequence: TGTGCCTGGCTAGCGGACTTCTCCTACGAGCAGTACTTC. Encoded protein: CAWLADFSYEQYF. V is TRBV28 and J is TRBJ2-7; 7 bases map to TRBD2. This CDR3 is 13 amino acids long. Germline V CDR1 and CDR2: MDHEN, SYDVKM. The V segment lost 11 bases and the J segment 0 bases; nucleotides outside the gene matches: 7.